This TCR beta chain was captured in a study of response to subunit inactivated influenza vaccine. TCRdb re-derived calls from the RT-PCR reads in MiXCR, one entry per CDR3 protein. This sample has roughly 460,000 distinct CDR3 sequences; approximately 10% occur once, and the top ten carry around 12%. V shed 6 bases and J shed 5 bases, with 7 bases lying between them. The CDR3 runs 11 residues. Per germline, CDR1 SQVTM and CDR2 ANQGSEA. This clonotype occurred a few times. The TCR originated in a man aged 50 or older who received an inactivated influenza vaccine. Sequencing was performed on PBMCs from blood, taken roughly 46 days after vaccination. The chain joins TRBV29-1 to TRBJ2-2; D gene uncertain. The CDR3 loop reads CSVPSTGELFF. Written as DNA, the CDR3 is TGCAGCGTCCCAAGTACCGGGGAGCTGTTTTTT.